What follows are 18 T cell receptor beta chains derived from one specimen sequenced in a study of T-cell memory formation after mild COVID-19 (dated by TCRdb to the early 2020s). The library was made by 5' RACE. Sequencing took place on an Illumina NovaSeq 6000. TCRdb handled the public reads itself, with Q25 trimming in fastp and clone calling in MiXCR, and kept productive beta chains. For every CDR3 protein sequence, its rows merge into one entry that carries the most common genes and DNA. This sample comprises about 410,000 distinct CDR3 sequences, about 20% of them detected only once. The ten largest make up around a fifth of the sample. Sequenced: PBMCs or a T cell subset sorted from them (not recorded which). The receptors stem from a man in his late teens or twenties who had mild COVID-19 (a few samples of this study predate the infection). The sample titles of this study are shuffled in the database, so cell type and time point are left out; the donor was told from shared clones.

This clonotype showed up just a few times. This chain uses TRBV20-1 with TRBJ2-1; 10 nucleotides agree with TRBD2. Germline CDR1 reads DFQATT; CDR2 reads SNEGSKA (reference sequence). V shed 1 base, J shed 4 bases, and the junction held 4 bases outside the gene matches. The CDR3 consists of 15 residues. CDR3 DNA sequence: TGCAGTGCTAGAGGGACTAGCGGAAATTACAATGAGCAGTTCTTC. It translates to CSARGTSGNYNEQFF.

This clonotype was detected only a few times. This CDR3 reads CAISDVSASDTQYF. CDR3 nucleotides: TGTGCCATCAGTGATGTTTCGGCGTCGGATACGCAGTATTTT. The chain links TRBV10-3 to TRBJ2-3; D gene unclear. The germline CDR1 and CDR2 sequences are ENHRY and SYGVKD. V was shortened by 3 bases and J by 6 bases, with 13 bases between the two germline ends. The CDR3 sequence is 14 residues long.

This clonotype was detected only a few times. The rearrangement links TRBV10-3 to TRBJ2-2, with a possible D match to TRBD1 (5 bases). The germline CDR1 and CDR2 sequences are ENHRY and SYGVKD. Trimming took 4 bases from V and 4 from J, leaving 10 bases between them. The CDR3 covers 14 residues. The CDR3 is CAISGSRVTGELFF. The CDR3 bases are TGTGCCATCAGTGGTTCCAGGGTCACCGGGGAGCTGTTTTTT.

Here the CDR3 DNA reads TGCGCCAGCAGTGACAGGGTTGGAGAGACCCAGTACTTC. This sequence encodes CASSDRVGETQYF. The V gene is TRBV5-1, the J gene TRBJ2-5; TRBD1 matches at 7 bases. The CDR3 extends over 13 amino acids. CDR1 and CDR2 (germline): SGHRS, YFSETQ. The V segment lost 5 bases and the J segment 4 bases; nucleotides outside the gene matches: 5. Full variable domain (outside the CDR3, taken from reference TRBV5-1 and TRBJ2-5): KAGVTQTPRYLIKTRGQQVTLSCSPISGHRSVSWYQQTPGQGLQFLFEYFSETQRNKGNFPGRFSGRQFSNSRSEMNVSTLELGDSALYLCASSDRVGETQYFGPGTRLLVL.

V and J are TRBV6-2 or TRBV6-3 and TRBJ2-7; a possible D gene is TRBD2 (5 bases). V lost 7 bases and J 3 bases, leaving 16 bases between the germline ends. The CDR3 is 14 amino acids. Germline V gene lookup returns CDR1 MNHEY and CDR2 SVGEGT. The CDR3 here is CASTGPGGYYEQYV. DNA of the CDR3: TGTGCCAGCACCGGACCTGGAGGTTACTACGAGCAGTACGTC.

The J gene is TRBJ1-1, the V gene TRBV18; unclear D gene. The V gene lost 3 bases and the J gene lost 3 bases, with 11 bases spanning the gap. This CDR3 has 14 residues. The V gene's germline CDR1 is KGHSH and CDR2 LQKENI. The CDR3 bases are TGTGCCAGCTCACCTAGCCCTGGGGACACTGAAGCTTTCTTT. This gives the protein CASSPSPGDTEAFF.

This clonotype was seen repeatedly, ten times or more. The chain links TRBV4-1 to TRBJ2-1; D is tentatively TRBD1 or TRBD2 (6 bases each). V was shortened by 8 bases and J by 5 bases, with 19 bases between the two germline ends. Looked up from germline, CDR1 is MGHRA and CDR2 is YSYEKL. The CDR3 loop spans 15 amino acids. The CDR3 sequence is CASALFGGPDNEQFF. CDR3 nucleotides: TGCGCCAGCGCCCTTTTCGGGGGCCCTGACAATGAGCAGTTCTTC.

The chain recombines TRBV7-9 with TRBJ1-3, with 8 positions matching TRBD1. The trim removed 5 bases at V and 0 bases at J, leaving 9 bases unmatched. Germline V gives CDR1 SEHNR, CDR2 FQNEAQ (reference sequence). The CDR3 length is 17 residues. CDR3 nucleotide sequence: TGTGCCAGCAGCCCCTGGACAGGGCCAAGCTCTGGAAACACCATATATTTT. Translation gives CASSPWTGPSSGNTIYF.

This clonotype showed up just a few times. The CDR3: CASTGFGGNEQFF. The CDR3 DNA reads as TGCGCCAGCACAGGATTTGGTGGGAATGAGCAGTTCTTC. The chain links TRBV5-1 to TRBJ2-1; D not resolved. This CDR3 contains 13 residues. From germline, CDR1 is SGHRS and CDR2 YFSETQ. The V gene lost 6 bases and the J gene lost 7 bases, with 14 bases spanning the gap.

This clonotype was counted only a few times. The V call is TRBV7-2, the J call TRBJ2-2, with TRBD2 matching over 7 bases. Per germline, CDR1 SGHTA and CDR2 FQGNSA. The length of the CDR3 is 16 residues. The J segment lost 1 base and the V segment lost 6 bases, leaving 8 bases of the junction unmatched. CDR3 in amino acids: CASSPFSGGNTGELFF. Here the CDR3 DNA reads TGTGCCAGCAGTCCTTTTTCGGGGGGGAACACCGGGGAGCTGTTTTTT.

The genes are TRBV7-8 and TRBJ2-7, with D possibly TRBD1 on 6 matching bases. Germline CDR1 reads SGHVS; CDR2 reads FQNEAQ. This CDR3 comprises 14 residues. V was pared by 5 bases and J by 2 bases, with 13 bases between. CDR3 sequence (DNA): TGTGCCAGCAGCCGAGAGGCAGGGGCCTACGAGCAGTACTTC. Its translation is CASSREAGAYEQYF.

The chain carries TRBV14 and TRBJ2-3, with a weak D call TRBD1 (6 bases). Germline V gene lookup returns CDR1 SGHDN and CDR2 FVKESK. The CDR3 runs to 18 residues. The ends were cut back, 4 bases at V and 2 bases at J, with 22 bases in the middle. CDR3 protein: CASSPPRTGSRVTDTQYF. The CDR3 region has the DNA TGTGCCAGCAGCCCCCCGCGTACAGGGTCACGGGTCACAGATACGCAGTATTTT.

For the CDR3, the DNA is TGTGCCAGCAGCGTCGGGGTGCGGGGTTCCTCTGGGGCCAACGTCCTGACTTTC. This codes for CASSVGVRGSSGANVLTF. The chain has TRBV11-2 and TRBJ2-6; D is possibly TRBD2 (6 bases). This CDR3 contains 18 residues. The V gene lost 5 bases and the J gene lost 0 bases, with 17 bases spanning the gap. Germline assignment: CDR1 SGHAT and CDR2 FQNNGV.

The rearrangement links TRBV20-1 to TRBJ2-7; D is undetermined. Trimming left V 1 base short and J 3 bases short, with 10 bases between. From germline, CDR1 is DFQATT and CDR2 SNEGSKA (reference sequence). CDR3 length: 13 residues. Here the CDR3 DNA reads TGCAGTGCTAGAGTATACAGAAGCTACGAGCAGTACTTC. The encoded protein is CSARVYRSYEQYF.

This clonotype was detected a few times. CDR3 protein: CASSAGQGSGNQPQHF. In nucleotides, the CDR3 is TGTGCCAGCAGTGCGGGACAGGGCAGTGGCAATCAGCCCCAGCATTTT. The J gene is TRBJ1-5, the V gene TRBV9; 9 bases line up with TRBD1. This CDR3 region has 16 residues. Germline CDR1 and CDR2: SGDLS and YYNGEE. Trimming removed 5 bases from V and 2 bases from J; junction bases left unmatched: 8. Based on the CDR3 plus reference TRBV9 and TRBJ1-5, the full variable domain is DSGVTQTPKHLITATGQRVTLRCSPRSGDLSVYWYQQSLDQGLQFLIQYYNGEERAKGNILERFSAQQFPDLHSELNLSSLELGDSALYFCASSAGQGSGNQPQHFGDGTRLSIL.

This clonotype was seen ten or more times. The V gene is TRBV12-3 or TRBV12-4, the J gene TRBJ2-1; 9 positions agree with TRBD1. The CDR3 has 14 residues. Losses at the gene ends were 4 bases for V and 6 bases for J; bases not matched to a gene: 4. This CDR3 reads CASSSGQGLNEQFF. CDR3 sequence (DNA): TGTGCCAGCAGTTCGGGACAGGGACTCAATGAGCAGTTCTTC.

This clonotype showed up many times. The chain links TRBV5-1 to TRBJ1-4; TRBD1 agrees at 10 bases. Germline V lookup: CDR1 SGHRS, CDR2 YFSETQ. The CDR3 loop spans 16 amino acids. V lost 0 bases and J lost 7; bases outside the gene matches: 6. The CDR3 sequence: CASSLAGGQGVEKLFF. CDR3 nucleotide sequence: TGCGCCAGCAGCTTGGCTGGTGGACAGGGGGTTGAAAAACTGTTTTTT.

In its sample, this clonotype was seen many times. The V call is TRBV9, the J call TRBJ2-7; TRBD1 matches 9 bases. CDR1 and CDR2 (germline): SGDLS, YYNGEE. This CDR3 has 16 amino acids. With V trimmed by 3 bases and J by 0 bases, 7 bases remained unmatched. The CDR3 region is CASSGPRDRVSYEQYV. For the CDR3, the DNA is TGTGCCAGCAGCGGGCCCCGGGACAGGGTCTCCTACGAGCAGTACGTC.